One sample yielded the 23 T cell receptor beta chains listed below, sequenced in a study of cytomegalovirus exposure and HLA in healthy donors. The PCR used 60 Vbeta and 13 Jbeta primers. Clones were sequenced by immunoSEQ multiplex PCR, and TCRdb holds only the in-frame ones, with some missing. This table has about 160,000 clones, around 60% appearing once. Sequencing input: PBMCs. These receptors were taken from a woman aged 55-69 years in good health and CMV-seropositive.

V usage is TRBV5-1 and J usage is TRBJ2-1; TRBD2 matches at 8 bases. From germline, CDR1 is SGHRS and CDR2 YFSETQ. V lost 3 bases to trimming and J lost 10 bases; unmatched junction nucleotides: 6. CDR3 length: 13 amino acids. CDR3 residues: CASSSGGRDEQFF. CDR3 in DNA: TGCGCCAGCAGCTCGGGGGGGCGGGACGAGCAGTTCTTC. The variable domain in full, completed from reference TRBV5-1 and TRBJ2-1, reads KAGVTQTPRYLIKTRGQQVTLSCSPISGHRSVSWYQQTPGQGLQFLFEYFSETQRNKGNFPGRFSGRQFSNSRSEMNVSTLELGDSALYLCASSSGGRDEQFFGPGTRLTVL.

CDR3 nucleotides: TGCAGCGTTGAGAGCGGGACTAGCGATACCTACGAGCAGTACTTC. Translation: CSVESGTSDTYEQYF. The V and J genes are TRBV29-1 and TRBJ2-7; TRBD2 agrees at 10 bases. V gave up 3 bases and J gave up 2 bases; unmatched junction bases: 7. The CDR3 runs to 15 residues. Germline V lookup: CDR1 SQVTM, CDR2 ANQGSEA.

This clone has only a few counts. The V and J genes are TRBV20-1 and TRBJ1-1; possibly TRBD1 for D (5 bases). Deletions cut 3 bases from V and 4 bases from J, with 6 bases between. The CDR3 spans 11 residues. Germline assignment: CDR1 DFQATT and CDR2 SNEGSKA (reference sequence). CDR3 bases: TGCAGTGCTAGGGGGCGCACTGAAGCTTTCTTT. This sequence encodes CSARGRTEAFF.

V gene TRBV28 combines with J gene TRBJ2-3; 8 bases line up with TRBD1. CDR3 length: 16 amino acids. With 3 bases clipped from V and 4 bases from J, the junction kept 9 bases outside the gene matches. Germline V CDR1 and CDR2: MDHEN, SYDVKM. The CDR3 region has the DNA TGTGCCAGCAGTTTCCCCCAGGACAGGGTGGCAGATACGCAGTATTTT. This codes for CASSFPQDRVADTQYF.

V usage is TRBV5-5 and J usage is TRBJ1-5, with 9 bases identical to TRBD1. Losses at the gene ends were 4 bases for V and 6 bases for J; bases not matched to a gene: 8. The germline V gene encodes CDR1 SGHKS and CDR2 YYEKEE (reference sequence). The CDR3 runs 15 residues. Here the CDR3 reads CASSPRDRVLQPQHF. DNA of the CDR3: TGTGCCAGCAGCCCGCGGGACAGGGTACTTCAGCCCCAGCATTTT.

The V gene is TRBV28, the J gene TRBJ2-1; a possible D gene is TRBD2 (5 bases). Trimming shortened V by 5 bases and J by 8 bases, and 19 bases separated the two germline ends. Germline V gene data show CDR1 as MDHEN and CDR2 as SYDVKM. The CDR3 has 15 residues. The CDR3 protein is CASSIQGDSGYEQFF. The CDR3 region has the DNA TGTGCCAGCAGTATACAAGGTGATTCGGGGTATGAGCAGTTCTTC.

V and J are TRBV6-6 and TRBJ2-3, with TRBD2 identical over 8 bases. The J segment lost 2 bases and the V segment lost 5 bases, leaving 6 bases of the junction unmatched. In germline, CDR1 is MNHNY, CDR2 SVGAGI (reference sequence). The CDR3 is 15 residues long. The CDR3 region has the DNA TGTGCCAGCAGTCATATAGCGGGATCCACAGATACGCAGTATTTT. This gives the protein CASSHIAGSTDTQYF.

The genes are TRBV28 and TRBJ2-7; tentative D call: TRBD1 (6 bases). The V gene's germline CDR1 is MDHEN and CDR2 SYDVKM. Trimming took off 5 bases at V and 2 bases at J, with 10 bases between the two ends. CDR3 length: 13 residues. CDR3 sequence reads: CASSTGTTYEQYF. The CDR3 DNA reads as TGTGCCAGCAGTACCGGGACAACCTACGAGCAGTACTTC.

V is TRBV9 and J is TRBJ2-2; 10 nucleotides match TRBD1. This CDR3 spans 15 amino acids. Germline lookup yields CDR1 SGDLS and CDR2 YYNGEE. V lost 3 bases to trimming and J lost 3 bases; unmatched junction nucleotides: 2. The CDR3 sequence: CASSAGTGDTGELFF. As DNA, the CDR3 is TGTGCCAGCAGCGCCGGGACAGGGGACACCGGGGAGCTGTTTTTT.

The chain combines TRBV7-2 with TRBJ1-2, with 7 bases lining up with TRBD1. CDR3 size: 13 residues. CDR1 and CDR2 (germline): SGHTA, FQGNSA. V trimming: 5 bases; J trimming: 3 bases; junction bases outside the gene matches: 3. The CDR3 protein is CASSRDSYYGYTF. In nucleotides, the CDR3 is TGTGCCAGCAGCCGGGACAGTTACTATGGCTACACCTTC.

V gene TRBV4-3 combines with J gene TRBJ2-3; no firm D call. V lost 1 base to trimming and J lost 1 base, with 12 bases between them. The CDR3 length is 16 residues. CDR1 and CDR2 from the germline V gene are LGHNA and YSLEER. CDR3 residues: CASSQVWQVRTDTQYF. CDR3 sequence (DNA): TGCGCCAGCAGCCAAGTTTGGCAGGTCCGCACAGATACGCAGTATTTT.

The rearrangement uses TRBV2 and TRBJ2-3; 8 bases align to TRBD1. CDR1 SNHLY and CDR2 FYNNEI come from the germline V gene. The CDR3 totals 15 residues. Trimming at V came to 5 bases and at J to 2 bases, leaving 6 bases not matched to a gene. CDR3 protein: CASSRRQGNTDTQYF. DNA for the CDR3: TGTGCCAGCAGTCGGAGACAGGGGAACACAGATACGCAGTATTTT.

The chain links TRBV30 to TRBJ1-4, with 10 bases that match TRBD1. Germline values: CDR1 GTSNPN, CDR2 SVGIG (reference sequence). With V trimmed by 2 bases and J by 8 bases, 5 bases remained unmatched. CDR3 length: 14 residues. The CDR3 protein is CAWSMGQGREKLFF. The CDR3 region has the DNA TGTGCCTGGAGTATGGGACAGGGGCGAGAAAAACTGTTTTTT.

In this sample, this clone turned up a few times. The chain recombines TRBV6-6 with TRBJ2-5, with TRBD2 identical over 14 bases. V lost 4 bases to trimming and J lost 6 bases; unmatched junction nucleotides: 4. The CDR3 totals 15 residues. Germline CDR1 reads MNHNY; CDR2 reads SVGAGI (reference sequence). The chain's CDR3 is CASSSGLAGVQTQYF. The CDR3 coding sequence is TGTGCCAGCAGTTCGGGACTAGCGGGAGTCCAGACCCAGTACTTC.

The gene calls are TRBV7-2 and TRBJ2-3, with D possibly being TRBD2 (6 bases). The CDR3 covers 15 residues. The V gene lost 3 bases and the J gene lost 1 base, with 11 bases spanning the gap. From germline, CDR1 is SGHTA and CDR2 FQGNSA. The chain's CDR3 is CASSFAGTRTDTQYF. CDR3 in DNA: TGTGCCAGCAGCTTCGCCGGGACTCGCACAGATACGCAGTATTTT. Supplemented by reference TRBV7-2 and TRBJ2-3, the full variable domain reads GAGVSQSPSNKVTEKGKDVELRCDPISGHTALYWYRQSLGQGLEFLIYFQGNSAPDKSGLPSDRFSAERTGGSVSTLTIQRTQQEDSAVYLCASSFAGTRTDTQYFGPGTRLTVL.

V and J are TRBV18 and TRBJ2-5; D unresolved. This CDR3 spans 14 amino acids. The V end lost 0 bases, the J end lost 1 base, and 6 bases lay between the germline ends. From germline, CDR1 is KGHSH and CDR2 LQKENI. CDR3 sequence: CASSPPSVQETQYF. The CDR3 nucleotides are TGTGCCAGCTCACCACCGTCAGTCCAAGAGACCCAGTACTTC.

This sequence joins TRBV5-1 and TRBJ2-1, with 9 bases identical to TRBD2. V was clipped by 4 bases and J by 9 bases; unmatched bases: 8. CDR3 length: 14 amino acids. CDR1 and CDR2 from the germline V gene are SGHRS and YFSETQ. The CDR3 nucleotides are TGCGCCAGCAGCGATCGGACTAGCGTCGGTGAGCAGTTCTTC. Its protein is CASSDRTSVGEQFF.

This clone was detected a few times. The chain uses TRBV9 and TRBJ2-5, with D possibly matching TRBD1 (5 bases). The V end was cut by 0 bases, the J end by 0 bases, with 9 bases between. Germline CDR1 reads SGDLS; CDR2 reads YYNGEE. The CDR3 has 15 amino acids. In nucleotides, the CDR3 is TGTGCCAGCAGCGTAGCTTCAGGGTACCAAGAGACCCAGTACTTC. It translates to CASSVASGYQETQYF.

This clone was observed a few times. V usage is TRBV7-2 and J usage is TRBJ1-2; TRBD1 matches 9 bases. This CDR3 is built from 14 residues. The germline CDR1 and CDR2 sequences are SGHTA and FQGNSA. Unmatched junction bases numbered 10, after V lost 6 bases and J lost 8 bases. CDR3 DNA: TGTGCCAGCAGTATTACAGGGGGCGAGGGAGGCTACACCTTC. Translating gives CASSITGGEGGYTF.

The rearrangement links TRBV19 to TRBJ2-3; 10 bases align to TRBD2. Germline CDR1 reads LNHDA; CDR2 reads SQIVND (reference sequence). The CDR3 extends over 16 amino acids. V was clipped by 5 bases and J by 8 bases; unmatched bases: 13. The CDR3 DNA is TGTGCCAGTAGTCCGCGACTAGCGGGCCATGGGCTTACGCAGTATTTT. This sequence encodes CASSPRLAGHGLTQYF.

This chain connects TRBV19 to TRBJ2-7; tentatively, D is TRBD2 (6 bases). V lost 9 bases to trimming and J lost 3 bases, with 12 bases between them. The CDR3 runs to 12 residues. The germline gives CDR1 LNHDA, CDR2 SQIVND (reference sequence). The CDR3, as DNA: TGTGCCAGCCGGGGGAGAAACTACGAGCAGTACTTC. Its translation is CASRGRNYEQYF.

The chain is built from TRBV4-1 and TRBJ1-5; D gene unclear. The V end lost 3 bases, the J end lost 3 bases, and 9 bases lay between the germline ends. The germline V gene encodes CDR1 MGHRA and CDR2 YSYEKL. The CDR3 runs to 14 residues. This CDR3 is CASSHRQINQPQHF. The CDR3 DNA reads TGCGCCAGCAGCCATAGACAAATCAATCAGCCCCAGCATTTT.

For the CDR3, the DNA is TGTGCCAGCACCGCGGTGACTCGTAAAGAGACCCAGTACTTC. Translated: CASTAVTRKETQYF. The chain couples TRBV5-6 to TRBJ2-5; D unresolved. The CDR3 loop spans 14 amino acids. Looked up from germline, CDR1 is SGHDT and CDR2 is YYEEEE. With 6 bases removed from V and 3 bases from J, the gap between germline ends came to 15 bases.